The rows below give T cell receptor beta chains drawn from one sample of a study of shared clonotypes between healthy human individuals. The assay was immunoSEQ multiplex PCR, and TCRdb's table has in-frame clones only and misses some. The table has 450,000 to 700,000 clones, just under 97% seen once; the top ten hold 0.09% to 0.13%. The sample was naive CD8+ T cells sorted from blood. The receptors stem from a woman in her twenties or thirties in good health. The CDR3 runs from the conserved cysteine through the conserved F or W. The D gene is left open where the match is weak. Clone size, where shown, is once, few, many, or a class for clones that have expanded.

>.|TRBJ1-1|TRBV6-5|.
TGTGCCAGCAGTTACTCGGCGAACACTGAAGCTTTCTTT
CASSYSANTEAFF
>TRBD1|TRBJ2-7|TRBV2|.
TGTGCCAGCAGTGAAGCGACCGGGACAGGGGACCACGAGCAGTACTTC
CASSEATGTGDHEQYF
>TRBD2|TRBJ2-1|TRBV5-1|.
TGCGCCAGCAGTGGACTAGAGCTCTACAATGAGCAGTTCTTC
CASSGLELYNEQFF
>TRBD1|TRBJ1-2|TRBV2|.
TGTGCCAGCAGCTCGACAAGCGGGACAGTCTATGGCTACACCTTC
CASSSTSGTVYGYTF
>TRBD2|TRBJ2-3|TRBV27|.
TGTGCCAGCAGTTTAGAGGGACTAGCGGCTACAGATACGCAGTATTTT
CASSLEGLAATDTQYF
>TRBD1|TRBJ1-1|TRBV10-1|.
TGCGCCAGCAGTGAGCGGGACAGGGGGCTTGAGAACACTGAAGCTTTCTTT
CASSERDRGLENTEAFF
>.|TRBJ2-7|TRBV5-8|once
TGTGCCAGCACCCGGGACAAAGACTACGAGCAGTACTTC
CASTRDKDYEQYF
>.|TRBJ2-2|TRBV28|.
TGTGCCAGCAGTTTAAGCCAGTCAGGGGAGCTGTTTTTT
CASSLSQSGELFF
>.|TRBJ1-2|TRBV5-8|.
TGTGCCAGCAGCTTGGAATTTATGGAAGTGGAGGGCTACACCTTC
CASSLEFMEVEGYTF
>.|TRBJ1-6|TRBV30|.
TGTGCCTGGAGTTCAACAGGGAATTCACCCCTCCACTTT
CAWSSTGNSPLHF
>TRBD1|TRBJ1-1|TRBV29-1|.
TGCAGCGCGGGGACAGGGAACACTGAAGCTTTCTTT
CSAGTGNTEAFF
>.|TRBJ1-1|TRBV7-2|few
TGTGCCAGCAGCTTCTGGGACACTGAAGCTTTCTTT
CASSFWDTEAFF
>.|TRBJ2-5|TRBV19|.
TGTGCCAGGGGCAGACAGGAGACTCCCTTAGAGCAGTACTTC
CARGRQETPLEQYF
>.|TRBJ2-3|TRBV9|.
TGTGCCAGCAGCCCAGGGGGGATTACAGATACGCAGTATTTT
CASSPGGITDTQYF
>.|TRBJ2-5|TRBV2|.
TGTGCCAGCATGAGGGTGAGGGAGACCCAGTACTTC
CASMRVRETQYF
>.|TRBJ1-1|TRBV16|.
TGTGCCAGCAGCCAGTCCTGGGACGGTGAAGCTTTCTTT
CASSQSWDGEAFF
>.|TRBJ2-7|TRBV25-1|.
TGTGCCAGCAGTGAGGGGTCCTCCGAGCAGTACTTC
CASSEGSSEQYF
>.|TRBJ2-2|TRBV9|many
TGTGCCAGCAGCCTAGGAGGGACCGGGGAGCTGTTTTTT
CASSLGGTGELFF
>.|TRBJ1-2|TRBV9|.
TGTGCCAGCAGCGAGCCAACCGGACAGAGTTCTTACGCTGGCTACACCTTC
CASSEPTGQSSYAGYTF
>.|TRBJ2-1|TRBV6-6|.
TGTGCCAGCAGTACGACAAGTGATGGCCATGAGCAGTTCTTC
CASSTTSDGHEQFF
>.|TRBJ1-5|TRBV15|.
TGTGCCACCAGCAGAGACAGGGGCAGGGGCAATCAGCCCCAGCATTTT
CATSRDRGRGNQPQHF
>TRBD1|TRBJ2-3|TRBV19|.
TGTGCCAGTAGTATTGACAGGGGGACAGATACGCAGTATTTT
CASSIDRGTDTQYF
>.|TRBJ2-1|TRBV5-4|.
TGTGCCAGCAGCTTGGTTCAGGAGGGTGAGCAGTTCTTC
CASSLVQEGEQFF